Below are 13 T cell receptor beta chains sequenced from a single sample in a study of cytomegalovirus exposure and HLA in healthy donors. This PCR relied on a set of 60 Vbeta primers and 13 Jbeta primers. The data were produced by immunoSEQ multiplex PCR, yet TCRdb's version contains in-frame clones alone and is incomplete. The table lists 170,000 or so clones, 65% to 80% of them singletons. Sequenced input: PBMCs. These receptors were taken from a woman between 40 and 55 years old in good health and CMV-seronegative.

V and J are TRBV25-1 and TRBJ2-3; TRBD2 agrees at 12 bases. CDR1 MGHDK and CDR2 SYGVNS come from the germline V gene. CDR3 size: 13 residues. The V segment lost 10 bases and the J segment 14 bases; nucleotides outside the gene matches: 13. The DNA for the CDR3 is TGTGCCACCCAGACTAGCGGGGGAAAGGTCTCGTATTTT. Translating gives CATQTSGGKVSYF. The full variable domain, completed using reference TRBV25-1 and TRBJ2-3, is EADIYQTPRYLVIGTGKKITLECSQTMGHDKMYWYQQDPGMELHLIHYSYGVNSTEKGDLSSESTVSRIRTEHFPLTLESARPSHTSQYLCATQTSGGKVSYFGPGTRLTVL.

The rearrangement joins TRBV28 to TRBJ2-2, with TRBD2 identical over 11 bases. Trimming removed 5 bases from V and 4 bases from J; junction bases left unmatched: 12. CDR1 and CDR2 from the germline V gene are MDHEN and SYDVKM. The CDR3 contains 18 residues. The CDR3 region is CASSPSVTGLAGTGELFF. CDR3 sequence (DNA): TGTGCCAGCAGTCCCTCGGTGACAGGACTAGCGGGCACCGGGGAGCTGTTTTTT. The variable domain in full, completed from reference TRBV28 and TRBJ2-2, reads DVKVTQSSRYLVKRTGEKVFLECVQDMDHENMFWYRQDPGLGLRLIYFSYDVKMKEKGDIPEGYSVSREKKERFSLILESASTNQTSMYLCASSPSVTGLAGTGELFFGEGSRLTVL.

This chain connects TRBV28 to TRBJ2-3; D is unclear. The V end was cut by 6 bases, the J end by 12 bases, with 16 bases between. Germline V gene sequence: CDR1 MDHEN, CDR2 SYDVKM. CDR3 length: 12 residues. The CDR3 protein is CASSSDIPLQYF. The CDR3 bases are TGTGCCAGCAGCTCTGACATTCCCCTCCAGTATTTT.

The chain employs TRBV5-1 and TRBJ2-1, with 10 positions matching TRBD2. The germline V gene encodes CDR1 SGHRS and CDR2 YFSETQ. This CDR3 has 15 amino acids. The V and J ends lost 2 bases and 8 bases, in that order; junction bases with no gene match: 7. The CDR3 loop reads CASSFLSGGVYEQFF. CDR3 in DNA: TGCGCCAGCAGCTTCTTAAGCGGGGGGGTGTATGAGCAGTTCTTC.

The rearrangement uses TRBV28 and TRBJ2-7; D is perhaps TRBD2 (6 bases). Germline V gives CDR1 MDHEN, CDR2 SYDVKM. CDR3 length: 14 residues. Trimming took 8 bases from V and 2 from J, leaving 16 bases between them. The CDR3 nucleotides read TGTGCCAGCGACCGGGACTGGGGTACCTACGAGCAGTACTTC. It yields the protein CASDRDWGTYEQYF.

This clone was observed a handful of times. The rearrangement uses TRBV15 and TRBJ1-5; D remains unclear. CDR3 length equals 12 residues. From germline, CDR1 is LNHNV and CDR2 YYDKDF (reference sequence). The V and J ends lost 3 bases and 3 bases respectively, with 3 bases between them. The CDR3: CATSSLNQPQHF. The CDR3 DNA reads TGTGCCACCAGCAGCCTCAATCAGCCCCAGCATTTT. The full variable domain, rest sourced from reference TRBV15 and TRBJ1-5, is DAMVIQNPRYQVTQFGKPVTLSCSQTLNHNVMYWYQQKSSQAPKLLFHYYDKDFNNEADTPDNFQSRRPNTSFCFLDIRSPGLGDTAMYLCATSSLNQPQHFGDGTRLSIL.

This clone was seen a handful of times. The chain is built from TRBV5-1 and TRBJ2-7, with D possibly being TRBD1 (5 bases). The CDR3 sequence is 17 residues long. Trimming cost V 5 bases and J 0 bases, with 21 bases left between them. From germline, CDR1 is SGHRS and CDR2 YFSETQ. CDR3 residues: CASSPTWSLDSSYEQYF. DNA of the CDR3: TGCGCCAGCAGTCCCACTTGGTCTTTAGACAGCTCCTACGAGCAGTACTTC.

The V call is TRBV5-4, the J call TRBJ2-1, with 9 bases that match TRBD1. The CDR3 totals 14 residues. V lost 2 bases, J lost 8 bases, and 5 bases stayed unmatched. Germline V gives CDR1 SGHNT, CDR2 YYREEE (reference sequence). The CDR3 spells CASSFSTGGYEQFF. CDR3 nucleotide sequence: TGTGCCAGCAGCTTTAGTACAGGGGGCTATGAGCAGTTCTTC.

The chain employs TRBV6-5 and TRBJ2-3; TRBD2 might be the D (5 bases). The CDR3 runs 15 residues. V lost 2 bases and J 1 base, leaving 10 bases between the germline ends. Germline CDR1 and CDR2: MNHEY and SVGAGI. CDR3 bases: TGTGCCAGCAGTTACCTCGAGAGGGGCACAGATACGCAGTATTTT. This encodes CASSYLERGTDTQYF.

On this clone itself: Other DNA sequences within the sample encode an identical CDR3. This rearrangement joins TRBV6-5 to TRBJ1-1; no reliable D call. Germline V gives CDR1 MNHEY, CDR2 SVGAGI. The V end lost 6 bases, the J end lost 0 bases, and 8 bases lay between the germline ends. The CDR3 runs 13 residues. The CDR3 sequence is CASSETVNTEAFF. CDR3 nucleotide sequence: TGTGCCAGCAGCGAAACAGTGAACACTGAAGCTTTCTTT.

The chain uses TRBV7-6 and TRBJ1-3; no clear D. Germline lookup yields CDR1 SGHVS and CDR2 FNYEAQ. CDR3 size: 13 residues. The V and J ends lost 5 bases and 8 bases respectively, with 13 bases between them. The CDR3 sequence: CASSQDPGDTIYF. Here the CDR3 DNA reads TGTGCCAGCAGCCAAGATCCCGGGGACACCATATATTTT.

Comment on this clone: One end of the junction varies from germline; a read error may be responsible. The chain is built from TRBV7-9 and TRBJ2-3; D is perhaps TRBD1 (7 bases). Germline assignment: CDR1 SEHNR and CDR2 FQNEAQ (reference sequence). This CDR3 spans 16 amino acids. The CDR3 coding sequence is TGTTCCAGCAGCTTATCGTCCAGGGGGGGCACAGATACGCAGTATTTT. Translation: CSSSLSSRGGTDTQYF.

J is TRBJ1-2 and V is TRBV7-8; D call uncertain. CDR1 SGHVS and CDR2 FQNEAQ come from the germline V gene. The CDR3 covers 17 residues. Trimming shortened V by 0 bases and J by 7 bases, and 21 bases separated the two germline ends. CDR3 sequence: CASSLASGGEQTFGYTF. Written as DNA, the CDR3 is TGTGCCAGCAGCTTAGCCTCCGGTGGGGAGCAAACGTTTGGCTACACCTTC.